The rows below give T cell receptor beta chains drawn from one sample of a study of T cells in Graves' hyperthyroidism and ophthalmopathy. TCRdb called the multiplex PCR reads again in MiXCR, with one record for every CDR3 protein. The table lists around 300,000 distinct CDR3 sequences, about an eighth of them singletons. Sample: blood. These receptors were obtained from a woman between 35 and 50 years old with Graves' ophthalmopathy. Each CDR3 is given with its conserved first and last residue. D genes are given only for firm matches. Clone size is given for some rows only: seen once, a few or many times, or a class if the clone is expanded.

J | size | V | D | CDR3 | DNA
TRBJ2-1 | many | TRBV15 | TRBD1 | CATSRDRVSNEQFF | TGTGCCACCTCCCGGGACAGGGTATCCAATGAGCAGTTCTTC
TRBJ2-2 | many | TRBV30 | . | CAWRSGSPRELFF | TGTGCCTGGAGGTCGGGTAGCCCGAGGGAGCTGTTTTTT
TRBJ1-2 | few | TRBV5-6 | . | CASSEILGTDGYTF | TGTGCCAGCAGCGAAATCCTTGGGACCGATGGCTACACCTTC
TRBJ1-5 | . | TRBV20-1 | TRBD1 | CSARVRTGRSISNQPQHF | TGCAGTGCTAGAGTCCGGACAGGGCGGTCCATTAGCAATCAGCCCCAGCATTTT
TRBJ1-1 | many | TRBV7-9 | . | CASSHGGEAFF | TGTGCCAGCAGCCACGGAGGAGAAGCTTTCTTT
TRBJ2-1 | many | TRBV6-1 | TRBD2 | CASSLSGRGHEQFF | TGTGCCAGCAGTCTTAGCGGGAGAGGGCATGAGCAGTTCTTC
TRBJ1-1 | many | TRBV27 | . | CASRFQGSAEAFF | TGTGCCAGCAGATTTCAGGGTTCCGCTGAAGCTTTCTTT
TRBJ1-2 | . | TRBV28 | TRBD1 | CASRIDRVGGECTF | TGTGCCAGCAGGATAGACAGGGTGGGAGGTGAATGCACCTTC
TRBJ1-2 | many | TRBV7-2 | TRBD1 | CASSPSMTGAYGYTF | TGTGCCAGCAGCCCCAGTATGACAGGGGCCTATGGCTACACCTTC
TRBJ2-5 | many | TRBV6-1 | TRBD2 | CASTPGGPGETQYF | TGTGCCAGCACCCCGGGGGGGCCGGGGGAGACCCAGTACTTC
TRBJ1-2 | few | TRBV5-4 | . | CASSWADGVQSNYGYTF | TGTGCCAGCAGCTGGGCTGACGGAGTCCAATCTAACTATGGCTACACCTTC
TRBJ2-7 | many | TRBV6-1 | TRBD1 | CASSSKTGQGYEQYF | TGTGCCAGCAGTTCAAAGACGGGACAGGGCTACGAGCAGTACTTC
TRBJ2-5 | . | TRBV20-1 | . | CSARDAGRPQETQYF | TGCAGTGCTAGAGATGCGGGGAGGCCCCAAGAGACCCAGTACTTC
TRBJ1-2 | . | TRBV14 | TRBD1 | CASSQKLTGLNGYTF | TGTGCCAGCAGCCAAAAACTGACAGGGTTGAATGGCTACACCTTC
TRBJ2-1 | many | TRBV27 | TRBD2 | CASSLSSSGRARGEQFF | TGTGCCAGCAGTTTATCGAGTAGCGGGAGGGCCAGGGGTGAGCAGTTCTTC
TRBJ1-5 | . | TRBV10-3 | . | CAIRRESNQPQHF | TGTGCCATCAGACGGGAGAGCAATCAGCCCCAGCATTTT
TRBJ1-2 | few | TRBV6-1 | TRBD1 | CASSRDRIYGYTF | TGTGCCAGCAGTCGGGACAGAATCTATGGCTACACCTTC
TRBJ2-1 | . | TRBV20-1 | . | CSANARPGSYDEQFF | TGCAGTGCTAACGCCCGTCCCGGCTCCTACGATGAGCAGTTCTTC
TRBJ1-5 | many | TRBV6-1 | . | CASSGSATGSNQPQHF | TGTGCCAGCAGTGGATCAGCCACGGGGAGCAATCAGCCCCAGCATTTT
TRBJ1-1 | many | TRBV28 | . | CASRVDAVTEAFF | TGTGCCAGCAGGGTCGACGCGGTCACTGAAGCTTTCTTT
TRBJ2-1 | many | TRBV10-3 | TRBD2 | CAISDGSGGAYNEQFF | TGTGCCATCAGTGATGGCAGCGGGGGGGCGTACAATGAGCAGTTCTTC
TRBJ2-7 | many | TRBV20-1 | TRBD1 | CSAYHPGQTYEQYF | TGCAGTGCTTATCACCCGGGACAGACCTACGAGCAGTACTTC
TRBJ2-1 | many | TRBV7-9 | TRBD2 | CASSLGGLAGANEQFF | TGTGCCAGCAGCTTAGGGGGACTAGCGGGGGCCAATGAGCAGTTCTTC
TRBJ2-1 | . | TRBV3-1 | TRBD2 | CASSPLGRLSGKGNEQFF | TGTGCCAGCAGCCCCCTTGGGCGACTAAGCGGGAAAGGCAATGAGCAGTTCTTC
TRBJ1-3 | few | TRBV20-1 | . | CSARAHPGQHSGNTIYF | TGCAGTGCTAGAGCCCACCCAGGACAACACTCTGGAAACACCATATATTTT
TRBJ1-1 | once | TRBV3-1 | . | CASSLTTGNTEAFF | TGTGCCAGCAGCCTTACGACGGGTAACACTGAAGCTTTCTTT
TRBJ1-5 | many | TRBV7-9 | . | CASSPGFRSNQPQHF | TGTGCCAGCAGCCCAGGGTTTCGCAGCAATCAGCCCCAGCATTTT
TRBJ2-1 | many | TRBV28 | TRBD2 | CASSFVASGSWNEQFF | TGTGCCAGCAGTTTCGTGGCTAGCGGGAGTTGGAATGAGCAGTTCTTC
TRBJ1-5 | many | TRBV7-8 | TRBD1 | CASSAGGFQPQHF | TGTGCCAGCAGCGCAGGGGGCTTTCAGCCCCAGCATTTT
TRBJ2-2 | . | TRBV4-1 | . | CASSQDPSLHTGELFF | TGCGCCAGCAGCCAAGATCCCAGCCTCCACACCGGGGAGCTGTTTTTT
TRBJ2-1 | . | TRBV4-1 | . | CASSQDGTGREFF | TGCGCCAGCAGCCAAGATGGTACGGGTAGGGAGTTCTTC
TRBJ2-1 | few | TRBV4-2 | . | CASSPEQGPYNEQFF | TGTGCCAGCAGCCCAGAACAGGGACCCTACAATGAGCAGTTCTTC
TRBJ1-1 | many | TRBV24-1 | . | CATTEAFF | TGTGCCACCACGGAGGCTTTCTTT
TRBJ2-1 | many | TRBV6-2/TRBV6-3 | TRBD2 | CASSYPGLAGGSYNEQFF | TGTGCCAGCAGTTACCCCGGACTAGCGGGAGGAAGCTACAATGAGCAGTTCTTC
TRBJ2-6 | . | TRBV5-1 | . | CASSLYFASGANVLTF | TGCGCCAGCAGCCTCTACTTTGCTTCTGGGGCCAACGTCCTGACTTTC
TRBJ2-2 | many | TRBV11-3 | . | CASRHTGRLFF | TGTGCCAGCAGGCACACGGGGAGGCTGTTTTTT
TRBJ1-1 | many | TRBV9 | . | CASSVVGGSEAFF | TGTGCCAGCAGCGTAGTAGGGGGGTCTGAAGCTTTCTTT
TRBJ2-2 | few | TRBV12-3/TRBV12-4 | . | CASRKGLNTGELFF | TGTGCCAGCAGAAAGGGTTTGAACACCGGGGAGCTGTTTTTT
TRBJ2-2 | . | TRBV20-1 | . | CSAREGPPLNTGELFF | TGCAGTGCTAGAGAGGGCCCACCCCTTAACACCGGGGAGCTGTTTTTT
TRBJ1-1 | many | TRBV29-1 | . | CSGQKTRGPTEAFF | TGCAGCGGACAAAAAACACGGGGGCCCACTGAAGCTTTCTTT
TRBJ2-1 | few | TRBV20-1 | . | CSARSLASHNEQFF | TGCAGTGCTAGGTCCCTAGCGAGCCACAATGAGCAGTTCTTC
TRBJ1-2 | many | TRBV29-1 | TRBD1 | CSGLGQDYDYGYTF | TGCAGCGGCCTGGGACAGGACTACGACTATGGCTACACCTTC
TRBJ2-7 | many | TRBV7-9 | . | CSVGGASSYEQYF | TGTTCCGTGGGGGGGGCGAGCTCCTACGAGCAGTACTTC
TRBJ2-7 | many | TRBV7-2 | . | CASSSLYEQYF | TGTGCCAGCAGCTCCCTATACGAGCAGTACTTC
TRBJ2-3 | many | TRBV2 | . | CASTGIQDTDTQYF | TGTGCCAGCACCGGGATCCAAGATACAGATACGCAGTATTTT
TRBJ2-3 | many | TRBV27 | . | CASSLYRQRADTQYF | TGTGCCAGCAGTTTATATCGGCAGAGGGCAGATACGCAGTATTTT
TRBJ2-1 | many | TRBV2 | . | CASVRLVYEQFF | TGTGCCAGCGTTCGACTAGTCTATGAGCAGTTCTTC
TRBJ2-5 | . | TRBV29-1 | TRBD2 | CSVTEGVAGGPGETQYF | TGCAGCGTGACCGAAGGCGTAGCGGGAGGGCCTGGGGAGACCCAGTACTTC
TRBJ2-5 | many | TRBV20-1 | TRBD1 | CSASGQGRRRETQYF | TGCAGTGCCTCGGGACAGGGACGAAGGCGAGAGACCCAGTACTTC
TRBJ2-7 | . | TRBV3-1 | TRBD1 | CVSTRRDRGYEQYF | TGTGTCAGCACCCGCCGGGACAGGGGTTACGAGCAGTACTTC
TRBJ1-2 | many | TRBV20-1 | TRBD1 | CSASGWDRGKRNYGYTF | TGCAGTGCTAGCGGGTGGGACAGGGGAAAGAGAAACTATGGCTACACCTTC
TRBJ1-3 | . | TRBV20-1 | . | CSAPGLSGNTIYF | TGCAGTGCCCCGGGGCTCTCTGGAAACACCATATATTTT
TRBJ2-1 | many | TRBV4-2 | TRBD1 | CASSPTQGAFFQQFF | TGTGCCAGCAGCCCAACGCAGGGGGCCTTTTTCCAGCAGTTCTTC
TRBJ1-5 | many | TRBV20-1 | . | CSARGVGKTQHF | TGCAGTGCTAGAGGGGTGGGGAAGACCCAGCATTTT